These 9 T cell receptor beta chains share one sample of origin, sequenced in a study of blood T cell repertoires in COVID-19. Generated by immunoSEQ multiplex PCR, the TCRdb table keeps only in-frame clones and is missing some. The data hold 130,000 to 150,000 clones, with roughly 90% observed a single time. Sequenced sample: peripheral blood. The receptors shown here come from a man in his 70s with acute or convalescent COVID-19.

The chain joins TRBV14 to TRBJ1-1, with 9 bases that match TRBD1. Trimming at V came to 5 bases and at J to 5 bases, leaving 3 bases not matched to a gene. This CDR3 has 13 residues. Germline CDR1 is SGHDN and CDR2 is FVKESK. CDR3: CASSGQGYTEAFF. CDR3 bases: TGTGCCAGCAGCGGACAGGGGTATACTGAAGCTTTCTTT.

The V call is TRBV28, the J call TRBJ1-5; D gene unclear. The ends were cut back, 3 bases at V and 7 bases at J, with 13 bases in the middle. The CDR3 spans 14 residues. In germline, CDR1 is MDHEN, CDR2 SYDVKM. CDR3 amino acids: CASSFQLGYQPQHF. DNA of the CDR3: TGTGCCAGCAGTTTCCAGTTGGGCTACCAGCCCCAGCATTTT.

Notes on this clone: Other DNA sequences of this sample code for an identical CDR3. The chain combines TRBV5-1 with TRBJ1-1; D is unresolved. The CDR3 consists of 14 residues. The V and J ends lost 0 bases and 2 bases respectively, with 8 bases between them. CDR1 is SGHRS and CDR2 is YFSETQ in the germline V gene. CDR3 amino acids: CASSLDSLNTEAFF. Here the CDR3 DNA reads TGCGCCAGCAGCTTGGACTCCCTAAACACTGAAGCTTTCTTT.

The genes are TRBV7-2 and TRBJ2-5; TRBD1 might be the D (5 bases). V lost 3 bases and J 1 base, leaving 9 bases between the germline ends. The germline CDR1 and CDR2 sequences are SGHTA and FQGNSA. The CDR3 totals 14 residues. The CDR3, as DNA: TGTGCCAGCAGCTTCCAGGGTGGCCAAGAGACCCAGTACTTC. Its translation is CASSFQGGQETQYF.

CDR3 bases: TGTGCCAGTAGCCCTGGGGGGAGCTCCTACAATGAGCAGTTCTTC. Amino acids: CASSPGGSSYNEQFF. The rearrangement uses TRBV19 and TRBJ2-1; TRBD2 might be the D (6 bases). The CDR3 length is 15 residues. The germline V and J ends were trimmed by 6 bases and 0 bases, with 12 bases remaining between them. Germline V lookup: CDR1 LNHDA, CDR2 SQIVND (reference sequence).

The J gene is TRBJ1-2, the V gene TRBV3-1 (or the pseudogene TRBV3-2); the D gene is possibly TRBD1 (5 bases). There are 15 residues in the CDR3. From germline, CDR1 is LGHDT and CDR2 YNNKEL (reference sequence). Between the trimmed V and J ends, which lost 8 bases and 5 bases, there was a span of 21 bases. CDR3 residues: CASRNPHGKGYGYTF. The CDR3 bases are TGTGCCAGCCGCAACCCACATGGAAAGGGGTATGGCTACACCTTC.

The V call is TRBV29-1, the J call TRBJ2-4, with a tentative D call TRBD1 (5 bases). The CDR3 sequence is 13 residues long. The V end lost 4 bases, the J end lost 5 bases, and 12 bases lay between the germline ends. CDR1 is SQVTM, CDR2 ANQGSEA, per germline. In DNA, the CDR3 is TGCAGCGTTGGTAGGGGCAGACAAAACATTCAGTACTTC. Translation gives CSVGRGRQNIQYF.

The J gene is TRBJ1-2, the V gene TRBV4-2; 8 positions match TRBD1. CDR1 and CDR2 from the germline V gene are LGHNA and YNFKEQ. J was trimmed by 4 bases and V by 0 bases; bases with no gene match: 10. The CDR3 loop spans 17 amino acids. Here the CDR3 reads CASSQDIRGQRGYGYTF. CDR3 bases: TGTGCCAGCAGCCAAGATATCAGGGGGCAAAGGGGCTATGGCTACACCTTC.

CDR3 DNA: TGTGCCTGGTCCGTACCGAGCGGCACAGATACGCAGTATTTT. Protein product: CAWSVPSGTDTQYF. This sequence joins TRBV30 and TRBJ2-3; D unclear. Germline V gives CDR1 GTSNPN, CDR2 SVGIG (reference sequence). V was pared by 5 bases and J by 1 base, with 13 bases between. CDR3 length: 14 residues.